Listed below are T cell receptor beta chains from one sample, sequenced in a study of shared clonotypes between healthy human individuals. Assay: immunoSEQ multiplex PCR; the TCRdb copy retains only in-frame clones and omits some. Of 2 million to 2.5 million clones in the sample, 90% to 95% were seen once. What was sequenced was naive CD4+ T cells sorted from blood. The receptors derive from a man aged 18 to 29 in good health. Both conserved end residues are part of each CDR3. D genes are given only for firm matches. Some rows have no size entry. The others give once, few or many, or a class for an expanded clone.

v_call,j_call,d_call,clone_size,cdr3_aa,cdr3_nt
TRBV4-3,TRBJ2-3,NA,NA,CASSQDTGTDTQYF,TGCGCCAGCAGCCAAGATACCGGCACAGATACGCAGTATTTT
TRBV29-1,TRBJ2-2,NA,NA,CSVDSGQDTGELFF,TGCAGCGTTGATTCGGGTCAGGACACCGGGGAGCTGTTTTTT
TRBV5-4,TRBJ1-2,TRBD1,NA,CASTGQGKYGYTF,TGTGCCAGCACCGGACAGGGGAAGTATGGCTACACCTTC
TRBV28,TRBJ2-7,TRBD2,NA,CASSFTLAGGRFEYEQYF,TGTGCCAGCAGTTTTACTCTAGCGGGGGGGAGATTTGAGTACGAGCAGTACTTC
TRBV11-2,TRBJ2-7,NA,NA,CASSQSLVQYF,TGTGCCAGCAGCCAGTCCCTGGTGCAGTACTTC
TRBV2,TRBJ1-6,NA,NA,CASSEMGGNSPLHF,TGTGCCAGCAGTGAGATGGGAGGTAATTCACCCCTCCACTTT
TRBV7-9,TRBJ1-2,NA,once,CASSLEDGYTF,TGTGCCAGCAGCTTAGAGGATGGCTACACCTTC
TRBV2,TRBJ1-1,NA,few,CASSGQANTEAFF,TGTGCCAGCAGTGGACAGGCTAACACTGAAGCTTTCTTT
TRBV28,TRBJ1-1,NA,NA,CASSFTRNLYTEAFF,TGTGCCAGCAGTTTTACCCGCAATCTATACACTGAAGCTTTCTTT
TRBV7-2,TRBJ2-7,NA,NA,CASSFDLTPSYEQYF,TGTGCCAGCAGCTTTGACCTCACCCCTTCATACGAGCAGTACTTC
TRBV5-1,TRBJ2-3,NA,NA,CASSLTLDTQYF,TGCGCCAGCAGCTTGACCCTAGATACGCAGTATTTT
TRBV5-1,TRBJ2-1,TRBD2,NA,CASSLEGGSWGNEQFF,TGCGCCAGCAGCTTGGAAGGCGGGAGCTGGGGAAATGAGCAGTTCTTC
TRBV11-3,TRBJ2-7,TRBD2,NA,CASSLGTSGATYF,TGTGCCAGCAGCTTAGGTACTAGCGGGGCTACCTACTTC
TRBV6-5,TRBJ1-2,NA,NA,CASSNTPGTGYTF,TGTGCCAGCAGTAATACTCCAGGGACCGGCTACACCTTC
TRBV11-1,TRBJ2-5,NA,NA,CASTPSVGETQYF,TGTGCCAGCACCCCGTCTGTCGGGGAGACCCAGTACTTC
TRBV6-4,TRBJ1-4,NA,NA,CASNRCRAIRREKLFF,TGTGCCAGCAACAGGTGCAGGGCCATAAGGAGGGAAAAACTGTTTTTT
TRBV4-3,TRBJ1-1,NA,NA,CASSQDRGRTEAFF,TGCGCCAGCAGCCAAGACAGGGGACGCACTGAAGCTTTCTTT
TRBV29-1,TRBJ1-2,TRBD1,once,CSAHRGLYGYTF,TGCAGCGCCCACAGGGGACTCTATGGCTACACCTTC
TRBV11-3,TRBJ1-1,NA,NA,CASTPIPGGTEAFF,TGTGCCAGCACCCCAATCCCTGGTGGGACTGAAGCTTTCTTT
TRBV30,TRBJ2-7,TRBD2,NA,CAWSVQRTSGSYSYEQYF,TGTGCCTGGAGTGTACAAAGGACTAGCGGGAGTTATTCCTACGAGCAGTACTTC
TRBV9,TRBJ2-3,NA,NA,CASTGFGTDTQYF,TGTGCCAGCACCGGGTTTGGTACAGATACGCAGTATTTT
TRBV5-1,TRBJ2-5,NA,NA,CASTSGQQYQETQYF,TGCGCCAGCACCAGTGGACAACAGTACCAAGAGACCCAGTACTTC
TRBV27,TRBJ1-4,NA,NA,CASKNQGQATNEKLFF,TGTGCCAGCAAGAATCAGGGGCAGGCAACTAATGAAAAACTGTTTTTT
TRBV5-1,TRBJ1-3,TRBD1,NA,CASSLDRGLSGNTIYF,TGCGCCAGCAGCTTGGACAGGGGCCTCTCTGGAAACACCATATATTTT
TRBV5-1,TRBJ1-2,NA,NA,CASSLDIGTILGIGYTF,TGCGCCAGCAGCTTGGATATTGGGACAATCCTTGGGATAGGCTACACCTTC
TRBV29-1,TRBJ2-3,TRBD2,NA,CSAGPLAGFSSTDTQYF,TGCAGCGCCGGTCCACTAGCGGGTTTTTCTAGCACAGATACGCAGTATTTT
TRBV6-1,TRBJ1-1,TRBD1,once,CASSPGGNTEAFF,TGTGCCAGCAGTCCAGGGGGGAACACTGAAGCTTTCTTT
TRBV10-3,TRBJ1-2,TRBD1,NA,CAISEPGQGIYGYTF,TGTGCCATCAGTGAACCGGGACAGGGCATCTATGGCTACACCTTC
TRBV19,TRBJ1-4,NA,NA,CASSIGRATTNEKLFF,TGTGCCAGTAGTATCGGCAGAGCTACAACTAATGAAAAACTGTTTTTT
TRBV5-1,TRBJ2-3,NA,NA,CASSSEPGYSTDTQYF,TGCGCCAGCAGCTCCGAGCCGGGATATAGCACAGATACGCAGTATTTT
TRBV10-3,TRBJ1-1,NA,NA,CAISEGPQGNTEAFF,TGTGCCATCAGTGAGGGGCCGCAAGGGAACACTGAAGCTTTCTTT
TRBV5-1,TRBJ1-6,TRBD1,NA,CASSPGDRVNSPLHF,TGCGCCAGCAGCCCAGGAGACAGGGTGAATTCACCCCTCCACTTT
TRBV2,TRBJ2-3,TRBD1,NA,CASSPRTGVRTDTQYF,TGTGCCAGCAGCCCAAGGACAGGGGTCCGCACAGATACGCAGTATTTT
TRBV11-3,TRBJ2-3,NA,NA,CASSHGSGASTDTQYF,TGTGCCAGCAGCCATGGCTCAGGTGCTAGCACAGATACGCAGTATTTT
TRBV5-1,TRBJ1-1,NA,NA,CASSLEVWNTEAFF,TGCGCCAGCAGCTTGGAAGTCTGGAACACTGAAGCTTTCTTT
TRBV19,TRBJ1-1,TRBD1,NA,CASSTLDRGLMNTEAFF,TGTGCCAGTAGTACTTTGGACAGGGGGCTCATGAACACTGAAGCTTTCTTT
TRBV15,TRBJ2-7,NA,NA,CATSRDLRQGSYEQYF,TGTGCCACCAGCAGAGATTTACGGCAGGGCTCCTACGAGCAGTACTTC
TRBV5-1,TRBJ1-3,TRBD1,NA,CASSLTGGSGNTIYF,TGCGCCAGCAGCTTAACAGGGGGCTCTGGAAACACCATATATTTT
TRBV27,TRBJ2-3,NA,NA,CASSATPGRRTDTQYF,TGTGCCAGCAGTGCAACACCGGGACGACGCACAGATACGCAGTATTTT
TRBV4-1,TRBJ2-5,NA,once,CASSQGGGSPVRETQYF,TGCGCCAGCAGCCAAGGGGGGGGCAGCCCAGTAAGAGAGACCCAGTACTTC
TRBV6-6,TRBJ2-7,NA,NA,CASSHPSDSGGEQYF,TGTGCCAGCAGTCACCCTAGCGACTCTGGAGGAGAGCAGTACTTC
TRBV7-2,TRBJ2-7,NA,NA,CASSLSYSSYEQYF,TGTGCCAGCAGCTTATCTTACAGCTCCTACGAGCAGTACTTC
TRBV7-9,TRBJ2-7,NA,NA,CASSSWTERDYYEQYF,TGTGCCAGCAGCTCTTGGACAGAGAGGGACTACTACGAGCAGTACTTC
TRBV19,TRBJ2-7,NA,NA,CASRASSGHSYEQYF,TGTGCCAGTAGGGCCAGTAGCGGCCACTCCTACGAGCAGTACTTC
TRBV27,TRBJ2-7,TRBD2,once,CASSLGTTSGRHYEQYF,TGTGCCAGCAGTTTAGGAACAACTAGCGGGAGACACTACGAGCAGTACTTC
TRBV7-9,TRBJ1-2,TRBD1,NA,CASSSTGAYGYTF,TGTGCCAGCAGCTCTACAGGGGCCTATGGCTACACCTTC
TRBV12-5,TRBJ2-3,TRBD2,NA,CASGPGSGGRTDTQYF,TGTGCTAGTGGCCCCGGGAGCGGGGGGCGTACAGATACGCAGTATTTT
TRBV6-5,TRBJ2-2,NA,NA,CASSYAAGKNTGELFF,TGTGCCAGCAGTTACGCGGCGGGGAAGAACACCGGGGAGCTGTTTTTT
TRBV5-1,TRBJ2-5,TRBD2,once,CASSLVDSTGGETQYF,TGCGCCAGCAGCTTGGTGGACTCTACGGGGGGAGAGACCCAGTACTTC
TRBV7-9,TRBJ2-2,NA,NA,CASSRAGYDTGELFF,TGTGCCAGCAGTCGCGCGGGGTACGACACCGGGGAGCTGTTTTTT
TRBV5-4,TRBJ2-7,TRBD1,NA,CASSHGLNTGTGGEQYF,TGTGCCAGCAGCCACGGGTTAAATACCGGGACAGGGGGCGAGCAGTACTTC
TRBV5-1,TRBJ1-3,NA,NA,CASSSLGAGNTIYF,TGCGCCAGCAGCTCCTTAGGAGCTGGAAACACCATATATTTT
TRBV28,TRBJ1-1,NA,NA,CASSGRLNTEAFF,TGTGCCAGCAGCGGACGGTTGAACACTGAAGCTTTCTTT